What follows describes a single TCR beta chain. The data originate from a study of shared clonotypes between healthy human individuals. Per the original data handling: In the immunoSEQ data, sequences were junction-only and lacked quality scores, so filtering differed. Some clones are missing from TCRdb's copy, which holds only in-frame ones; the method was immunoSEQ multiplex PCR. V and J calls and clone size are given by that table; D and trimming were obtained from the DNA. The profile shows about 2.4 million clones, over 85% of them singletons. The specimen was naive CD4+ T cells from PBMCs. Subset reported: CD45RA+ positively selected. The TCR was taken from a man aged 18-30 years in good health. Some clones in this sample may be carry-over from other donors' samples.

The CDR3 region has the DNA TGTGCCAGCAGCTTAAGGGGCTCACCCTACGAGCAGTACTTC. It encodes CASSLRGSPYEQYF. The rearrangement uses TRBV5-6 and TRBJ2-7; weak D call: TRBD1 (5 bases). This CDR3 region has 14 residues. CDR1 and CDR2 (germline): SGHDT, YYEEEE. Trimming removed 2 bases at V and 2 bases at J, with 11 bases between.